These T cell receptor beta chains were read from a single sample in a study of blood T cell repertoires in COVID-19. Libraries were prepared by immunoSEQ multiplex PCR; TCRdb keeps only in-frame clonotypes and omits some of them. The data hold around 330,000 clones, with around 89% observed a single time. The sequenced sample consisted of peripheral blood. Every receptor here comes from a woman aged 45-59 years with active or convalescent COVID-19. The CDR3 runs from the conserved cysteine through the conserved F or W. D genes are given only for firm matches. Only some rows state a clone size, as once, few, many or a class for expanded clones.

clone_size j_call v_call d_call cdr3_nt cdr3_aa
. TRBJ2-5 TRBV11-3 . TGTGCCAGCAGCTTAGCAGGGTCCCAAGAGACCCAGTACTTC CASSLAGSQETQYF
. TRBJ2-7 TRBV27 . TGTGCCAGCAGTTTATCGATAGCGGCCTACGAGCAGTACTTC CASSLSIAAYEQYF
. TRBJ2-7 TRBV7-2 . TGTGCCAGCAGCTTATATGCATCTGGAGAAACGGAGCAGTACTTC CASSLYASGETEQYF
once TRBJ1-1 TRBV7-9 . TGTGCCAGCAGCTTAGTGGTGCGCAACACTGAAGCTTTCTTT CASSLVVRNTEAFF
. TRBJ1-4 TRBV7-9 TRBD1 TGTGCCAGCAGATCGGGACAGGGAGGACCTGAAAAACTGTTTTTT CASRSGQGGPEKLFF
. TRBJ1-1 TRBV29-1 TRBD1 TGCAGCGTCGACAGGGGGGCTGAAGCTTTCTTT CSVDRGAEAFF
. TRBJ2-1 TRBV9 . TGTGCCAGCAGCCCCCGACAGGAAAGAGTTTGGGAGCAGTTCTTC CASSPRQERVWEQFF
. TRBJ2-6 TRBV19 . TGTGCCAGTAGTATAGAGACAACATTCTCTGGGGCCAACGTCCTGACTTTC CASSIETTFSGANVLTF
. TRBJ1-4 TRBV15 TRBD1 TGTGCCACCAGCAGGGGGACAGGGGGTGATGAAAAACTGTTTTTT CATSRGTGGDEKLFF
. TRBJ2-1 TRBV27 . TGTGCCAGCAGTTTTCACTCCCCCTACAATGAGCAGTTCTTC CASSFHSPYNEQFF
. TRBJ1-2 TRBV10-1 . TGCGCCAGCAGTGAATGTCCGGTACAGGAAGCTAACTATGGCTACACCTTC CASSECPVQEANYGYTF
. TRBJ2-7 TRBV28 . TGTGCCAGCATTTTAAGGGGGACATCCTACGAGCAGTACTTC CASILRGTSYEQYF
. TRBJ1-5 TRBV30 . TGTGCCTGGAGCAGGCAGAGTGTTAGCAATCAGCCCCAGCATTTT CAWSRQSVSNQPQHF
. TRBJ1-2 TRBV12-3/TRBV12-4 . TGTGCCAGCAGTTGGCAGGGGAATGGCTACACCTTC CASSWQGNGYTF
. TRBJ1-1 TRBV11-1 TRBD1 TGTGCCAGCAGCTGGACAGGTAACACTGAAGCTTTCTTT CASSWTGNTEAFF
. TRBJ2-7 TRBV4-1 TRBD1 TGCGCCAGCAGCCAAGATGGACAGGGTTACGAGCAGTACTTC CASSQDGQGYEQYF
. TRBJ2-3 TRBV11-1 TRBD1 TGTGCCAGCAGCCCCGACAGGGAAGATACGCAGTATTTT CASSPDREDTQYF
. TRBJ2-2 TRBV5-5 . TGTGCCAGCAGCTTGGTCCGGGACTCTAACACCGGGGAGCTGTTTTTT CASSLVRDSNTGELFF
. TRBJ1-2 TRBV9 . TGTGCCAGCAGCGTAGGTCCCCGAGATACTAACTATGGCTACACCTTC CASSVGPRDTNYGYTF
. TRBJ2-5 TRBV30 . TGTGCCTGGACGAGCGAAGAGACCCAGTACTTC CAWTSEETQYF
. TRBJ2-3 TRBV4-1 . TGCGCCAGCAGCCCGAGGGATGGCGGGGCGGCAGGAGATACGCAGTATTTT CASSPRDGGAAGDTQYF
. TRBJ2-7 TRBV13 TRBD1 TGTGCCAGCAGCTTAGGGGACAGGGAACAGGACTACGAGCAGTACTTC CASSLGDREQDYEQYF
. TRBJ1-1 TRBV27 . TGTGCCAGCAGTTTGGGGGGGGCTCTGAACACTGAAGCTTTCTTT CASSLGGALNTEAFF
. TRBJ2-3 TRBV7-6 . TGTGCCAGCAGCTCCCTCGGGGACATCACAGATACGCAGTATTTT CASSSLGDITDTQYF
. TRBJ2-1 TRBV7-3 . TGTGCCAGCAGCTTAATGCAGGGGGGTTACAATGAGCAGTTCTTC CASSLMQGGYNEQFF
. TRBJ1-1 TRBV13 TRBD1 TGTGCCAGCAGCTCCACCCCACAGGGGGCTGAAGCTTTCTTT CASSSTPQGAEAFF
. TRBJ2-1 TRBV11-2 . TGTGCCAGCAGCTTAGAGAGAGGGGGAGGGTCCTACAATGAGCAGTTCTTC CASSLERGGGSYNEQFF
. TRBJ2-7 TRBV11-2 TRBD1 TGTGCCAGTTCCTACGGACAGGGGGCGGCCTACGAGCAGTACTTC CASSYGQGAAYEQYF
once TRBJ2-7 TRBV18 TRBD2 TGTGCCAGCTCACCACCCGGACTAGCCTACGAGCAGTACTTC CASSPPGLAYEQYF
. TRBJ2-2 TRBV18 TRBD1 TGTGCCAGCTCACCCCCCCCAGGGGGCAACACCGGGGAGCTGTTTTTT CASSPPPGGNTGELFF
. TRBJ1-1 TRBV5-1 TRBD1 TGCGCCAGCAGCTCGCCGGACAGGGGAGGCACTGAAGCTTTCTTT CASSSPDRGGTEAFF
. TRBJ2-6 TRBV6-4 TRBD2 TGTGCCAGCAGTGCGGGACTAGCGGGTCCCTCTGGGGCCAACGTCCTGACTTTC CASSAGLAGPSGANVLTF
. TRBJ1-3 TRBV19 . TGTGCCAGTAGTATCGACAGAGTCTCTGGAAACACCATATATTTT CASSIDRVSGNTIYF
. TRBJ1-5 TRBV19 . TGTGCCAGTAGTATTACGGGGGGTAGCAATCAGCCCCAGCATTTT CASSITGGSNQPQHF
. TRBJ2-1 TRBV3-1/TRBV3-2 . TGTGCCAGCAGCCAATTAAGCGGGTACGACTACAATGAGCAGTTCTTC CASSQLSGYDYNEQFF